This TCR beta chain originates from a study of blood T cell repertoires in COVID-19. This clone was counted a single time. Produced via immunoSEQ multiplex PCR; TCRdb's table is partial and in-frame only. Of a few hundred thousand clones in the sample, around 84% were seen once. Germline CDR1 reads SGHDT; CDR2 reads YYEEEE. Trimming removed 4 bases from V and 0 bases from J, with 19 bases in between. The CDR3 length is 17 residues. The sequenced sample was peripheral blood. The gene calls are TRBV5-6 and TRBJ1-2; possible D gene TRBD1, 6 bases. This receptor was obtained from a woman between 70 and 85 years old with active or convalescent COVID-19. The CDR3 DNA reads TGTGCCAGCAGCCCCAGGGTCCAGGGGTTGTCTAACTATGGCTACACCTTC. It encodes CASSPRVQGLSNYGYTF.